Reported below is one T cell receptor (beta chain). The antigen remains undetermined. The entry originates in a study of cytomegalovirus exposure and HLA in healthy donors. General study results and limits: In a later analysis, compared with equally common non-associated chains, HLA-associated beta chains were more expanded. An analysis that came later showed most CMV-associated TCR beta chains appearing HLA-restricted. It was reported in a later analysis that an Asian-associated ancestry cluster showed fewer N-insertions than the roughly 670-donor mean. Altogether, more than 150 TCR beta chains were recorded as cytomegalovirus-associated.

The PCR used 60 Vbeta and 13 Jbeta primers. Using immunoSEQ multiplex PCR, the repertoire was profiled, and TCRdb retains in-frame clones only, with some absent. The table includes 130,000 or so clones, 70% to 85% detected once. Sequenced: PBMCs. This TCR came from a woman aged 18-29 years in good health and CMV-seropositive.

The DNA of the CDR3 is TGTGCCAGCAGGATAGCGGGGGCGCACACAGATACGCAGTATTTT. This translates into CASRIAGAHTDTQYF. The chain has TRBV27 and TRBJ2-3, with 9 bases fitting TRBD2. The CDR3 has 15 residues. The germline gives CDR1 MNHEY, CDR2 SMNVEV (reference sequence). Germline trimming cut 6 bases from V and 2 bases from J; bases unmatched to any gene: 6.